The sequence of this T cell receptor (beta chain) was determined in a study of shared clonotypes between healthy human individuals. Clones were sequenced by immunoSEQ multiplex PCR, and TCRdb holds only the in-frame ones, with some missing. This sample has some 2,100,000 clones; approximately 96% occur once, and the top ten carry approximately 0.13%. This CDR3 is built from 16 residues. Trimming at V came to 4 bases and at J to 1 base, leaving 7 bases not matched to a gene. In germline, CDR1 is SGHKS, CDR2 YYEKEE (reference sequence). The clonotype was recovered from a man aged 18 to 30 in good health. The sequenced sample was naive CD4+ T cells sorted from blood. Subset specified: CD45RA+ positively selected. The chain couples TRBV5-5 to TRBJ1-4, with TRBD1 matching over 7 bases. The CDR3 nucleotides are TGTGCCAGCAGCGCGACAGGGATTTTAACTAATGAAAAACTGTTTTTT. This gives the protein CASSATGILTNEKLFF.